The 28 T cell receptor beta chains in this list originate from one sample, sequenced in a study of identifying expanded T cells in peripheral blood. Produced via immunoSEQ multiplex PCR; TCRdb's table is partial and in-frame only. Of over 75,000 clones detected, around 89% appear once; the ten largest clones hold 3% to 4%. The sequenced sample was blood. The receptors were gathered from a person between 18 and 70 years old in good health.

The chain is built from TRBV10-3 and TRBJ2-1; 11 bases align to TRBD1. CDR1 and CDR2 (germline): ENHRY, SYGVKD. CDR3 length: 14 amino acids. The J segment lost 3 bases and the V segment lost 6 bases, leaving 1 base of the junction unmatched. CDR3 sequence (DNA): TGTGCCATCAGCGGGACAGGGGGCTACAATGAGCAGTTCTTC. Its protein product is CAISGTGGYNEQFF.

This sequence joins TRBV10-2 and TRBJ2-7; 12 bases are a match to TRBD2. The J segment lost 2 bases and the V segment lost 8 bases, leaving 10 bases of the junction unmatched. The CDR3 totals 16 residues. Germline CDR1 WSHSY, CDR2 SAAADI. CDR3 DNA: TGCGCCAGCCGGGGTCCCGGGACTAGCGGGCCCTACGAGCAGTACTTC. This encodes CASRGPGTSGPYEQYF.

The chain uses TRBV5-4 and TRBJ2-5; D is perhaps TRBD1 (6 bases). Trimming took off 6 bases at V and 3 bases at J, with 12 bases between the two ends. CDR1 and CDR2 (germline): SGHNT, YYREEE (reference sequence). This CDR3 has 13 amino acids. DNA of the CDR3: TGTGCCAGCACCCCCCCAGGGGAAGAGACCCAGTACTTC. This codes for CASTPPGEETQYF.

V gene TRBV10-3 combines with J gene TRBJ2-1, with 9 bases lining up with TRBD2. Losses at the gene ends were 4 bases for V and 4 bases for J; bases not matched to a gene: 2. The CDR3 loop spans 14 amino acids. Germline loops: CDR1 ENHRY, CDR2 SYGVKD. DNA of the CDR3: TGTGCCATCAGTGGTGCGGGGGGGTACAATGAGCAGTTCTTC. This translates into CAISGAGGYNEQFF.

The V and J genes are TRBV5-1 and TRBJ2-1; 7 bases align to TRBD1. After removal of 4 bases from V and 6 bases from J, the junction contained 13 bases not matched to a gene. The germline V gene encodes CDR1 SGHRS and CDR2 YFSETQ. The CDR3 runs 16 residues. The CDR3 DNA sequence: TGCGCCAGCAGCAAGTCTCGACAGGGTGAAGGCAATGAGCAGTTCTTC. It specifies CASSKSRQGEGNEQFF.

The V gene is TRBV5-8, the J gene TRBJ2-3, with TRBD1 matching over 7 bases. CDR3 size: 13 residues. Germline loops: CDR1 SGHTS, CDR2 YDEGEE. The trim removed 5 bases at V and 4 bases at J, leaving 4 bases unmatched. In DNA, the CDR3 is TGTGCCAGCAGGAGACAGGGCCCAGATACGCAGTATTTT. As protein: CASRRQGPDTQYF.

This chain uses TRBV6-5 with TRBJ1-2; D remains ambiguous. CDR1 and CDR2 (germline): MNHEY, SVGAGI. This CDR3 has 13 residues. V lost 2 bases and J 4 bases, leaving 8 bases between the germline ends. In DNA form, the CDR3 reads TGTGCCAGCAGTTACGGACGGGCCTATGGCTACACCTTC. It translates to CASSYGRAYGYTF.

The V call is TRBV7-8, the J call TRBJ2-3, with 8 bases aligning to TRBD2. The CDR3 runs 16 residues. V was pared by 2 bases and J by 5 bases, with 9 bases of the junction left unmatched. Germline-derived CDR1 and CDR2 are SGHVS and FQNEAQ. The CDR3 reads CASSLRVGRVEDTQYF. CDR3 coding DNA: TGTGCCAGCAGCTTACGAGTCGGGAGGGTGGAAGATACGCAGTATTTT.

The rearrangement joins TRBV5-1 to TRBJ2-5; 7 bases map to TRBD2. J gave up 4 bases and V 0 bases, and 3 bases lay outside the gene matches. Looked up from germline, CDR1 is SGHRS and CDR2 is YFSETQ. The CDR3 totals 14 residues. The DNA for the CDR3 is TGCGCCAGCAGCTTGGCCGGGGGGAGAGAGACCCAGTACTTC. Translated, it gives CASSLAGGRETQYF.

The genes are TRBV6-5 and TRBJ1-1; unclear D gene. This CDR3 comprises 14 residues. Germline V gene sequence: CDR1 MNHEY, CDR2 SVGAGI. Trimming pared 2 bases from V and 5 bases from J, leaving 12 bases between. The CDR3 loop reads CASSYPIGGTEAFF. The DNA of the CDR3 is TGTGCCAGCAGTTACCCAATCGGTGGAACTGAAGCTTTCTTT.

The chain recombines TRBV6-1 with TRBJ1-6, with a tentative D call TRBD1 (5 bases). The CDR3 has 16 amino acids. Trimming left V 1 base short and J 8 bases short, with 15 bases between. The germline gives CDR1 MNHNS, CDR2 SASEGT. The CDR3 here is CASSEDDGRGDSPLHF. In nucleotides, the CDR3 is TGTGCCAGCAGTGAAGATGACGGGAGAGGGGATTCACCCCTCCACTTT.

This chain links TRBV30 with TRBJ2-5; no firm D call. The CDR3 is 11 residues long. V was shortened by 4 bases and J by 2 bases, with 5 bases between the two germline ends. Germline CDR1 and CDR2: GTSNPN and SVGIG (reference sequence). CDR3 loop: CAWKPQETQYF. As DNA, the CDR3 is TGTGCCTGGAAACCACAAGAGACCCAGTACTTC.

The CDR3 DNA is TGTGCCAGCAGTGAACCGCGTATAATGACAGGCGGTACGCAGTATTTT. Its protein product is CASSEPRIMTGGTQYF. This rearrangement joins TRBV2 to TRBJ2-3, with TRBD1 as a possible D gene (6 bases). The V end was cut by 2 bases, the J end by 8 bases, with 20 bases between. This CDR3 has 16 residues. Germline lookup yields CDR1 SNHLY and CDR2 FYNNEI.

The chain carries TRBV28 and TRBJ1-2; 7 bases are a match to TRBD1. The CDR3 covers 11 residues. Germline CDR1 is MDHEN and CDR2 is SYDVKM. Unmatched junction bases numbered 9, after V lost 10 bases and J lost 10 bases. The CDR3 DNA reads TGTGCCATCGTGGAGGACAGGACCTACACCTTC. This codes for CAIVEDRTYTF.

This clone was seen at least ten times. The DNA for the CDR3 is TGTGCCAGCAGTGAATCGGTGGGTGGAGCATCCTACGAGCAGTACTTC. This sequence encodes CASSESVGGASYEQYF. J is TRBJ2-7 and V is TRBV6-1; D uncertain. The germline V gene has CDR1 MNHNS and CDR2 SASEGT. The V end was cut by 2 bases, the J end by 1 base, with 15 bases between. The CDR3 loop spans 16 amino acids.

The chain links TRBV5-4 to TRBJ2-5; TRBD1 is a possible D gene (6 bases). V shed 0 bases and J shed 5 bases, with 11 bases lying between them. The CDR3 consists of 14 residues. Looked up from germline, CDR1 is SGHNT and CDR2 is YYREEE (reference sequence). The CDR3: CASSLEQGRETQYF. The DNA for the CDR3 is TGTGCCAGCAGCTTGGAACAGGGCAGGGAGACCCAGTACTTC.

This chain joins TRBV5-5 and TRBJ1-6, with a weak D call TRBD1 (5 bases). The CDR3 spans 17 residues. Germline-derived CDR1 and CDR2 are SGHKS and YYEKEE (reference sequence). The V gene lost 0 bases and the J gene lost 2 bases, with 12 bases spanning the gap. The CDR3 region has the DNA TGTGCCAGCAGCTTGGTTTGGGGGGGAGCCTATAATTCACCCCTCCACTTT. Encoded protein: CASSLVWGGAYNSPLHF.

This sequence joins TRBV27 and TRBJ2-1; D gene ambiguous. CDR1 and CDR2 (germline): MNHEY, SMNVEV (reference sequence). Trimming took off 2 bases at V and 0 bases at J, with 8 bases between the two ends. The CDR3 loop spans 15 amino acids. The CDR3 DNA follows: TGTGCCAGCAGTTTAGGGATGAGCTCCTACAATGAGCAGTTCTTC. As protein: CASSLGMSSYNEQFF.

The chain links TRBV7-2 to TRBJ2-7, with D perhaps matching TRBD2 (6 bases). The length of the CDR3 is 13 residues. V gave up 3 bases and J gave up 2 bases, with 8 bases separating them. The germline V gene has CDR1 SGHTA and CDR2 FQGNSA. This CDR3 reads CASSFAGTYEQYF. CDR3 DNA: TGTGCCAGCAGCTTCGCGGGAACCTACGAGCAGTACTTC.

The gene calls are TRBV11-2 and TRBJ1-1; D is possibly TRBD1 (6 bases). Germline V gene data show CDR1 as SGHAT and CDR2 as FQNNGV. The CDR3 is made up of 14 amino acids. Trimming took off 6 bases at V and 0 bases at J, with 11 bases between the two ends. The CDR3 is CASRRDIMNTEAFF. The CDR3 nucleotides are TGTGCCAGCAGACGGGACATTATGAACACTGAAGCTTTCTTT.

This chain connects TRBV5-6 to TRBJ2-7; D call uncertain. Germline V gene lookup returns CDR1 SGHDT and CDR2 YYEEEE. The germline V and J ends were trimmed by 5 bases and 2 bases, with 11 bases remaining between them. This CDR3 region has 13 residues. The CDR3 loop reads CASSRGTTYEQYF. The DNA for the CDR3 is TGTGCCAGCAGTAGAGGTACAACCTACGAGCAGTACTTC.

This chain connects TRBV7-2 to TRBJ1-5; 7 nucleotides align to TRBD1. The CDR3 is 14 amino acids. Germline V CDR1 and CDR2: SGHTA, FQGNSA. Trimming at V came to 5 bases and at J to 8 bases, leaving 9 bases not matched to a gene. The CDR3, as DNA: TGTGCCAGCAGCCCCCGACAGGGTTTGGAGCCCCAGCATTTT. It encodes CASSPRQGLEPQHF.

This clone was counted only a few times. This chain's CDR3 is CASSQKGTNSGANVLTF. The CDR3 nucleotides are TGCGCCAGCAGCCAAAAAGGGACAAACTCTGGGGCCAACGTCCTGACTTTC. This chain uses TRBV4-3 with TRBJ2-6; D is perhaps TRBD1 (6 bases). CDR1 and CDR2 from the germline V gene are LGHNA and YSLEER. The CDR3 length is 17 residues. V lost 2 bases and J lost 0, with 11 bases in between.

This chain connects TRBV7-6 to TRBJ2-1; 12 bases fit TRBD2. Germline CDR1 and CDR2: SGHVS and FNYEAQ. Trimming cost V 5 bases and J 8 bases; bases outside gene matches: 4. The CDR3 has 14 amino acids. CDR3 protein: CASSRLAGDHEQFF. DNA for the CDR3: TGTGCCAGCAGCCGACTAGCGGGGGACCATGAGCAGTTCTTC.

This clone is a singleton in its sample. This rearrangement joins TRBV7-2 to TRBJ2-3; the D gene is possibly TRBD2 (6 bases). CDR3 length: 13 amino acids. Germline CDR1 SGHTA, CDR2 FQGNSA. Trimming cost V 5 bases and J 4 bases, with 10 bases left between them. CDR3 protein: CASSEWRADTQYF. As DNA, the CDR3 is TGTGCCAGCAGCGAGTGGAGGGCAGATACGCAGTATTTT.

The chain combines TRBV6-5 with TRBJ2-7, with unresolved D. Per the germline V gene, CDR1 is MNHEY and CDR2 is SVGAGI. The CDR3 is 13 residues long. Between the trimmed V and J ends, which lost 5 bases and 4 bases, there was a span of 12 bases. The CDR3 bases are TGTGCCAGCAGTAATAACGTCGGATACGAGCAGTACTTC. Translated: CASSNNVGYEQYF.

The chain has TRBV28 and TRBJ2-7; no clear D. Per germline, CDR1 MDHEN and CDR2 SYDVKM. The V gene lost 3 bases and the J gene lost 7 bases, with 7 bases spanning the gap. The CDR3 has 11 amino acids. CDR3 protein: CASSLIGEQYF. As DNA, the CDR3 is TGTGCCAGCAGTTTGATCGGGGAGCAGTACTTC. The variable domain in full, with the rest retrieved from reference TRBV28 and TRBJ2-7, is DVKVTQSSRYLVKRTGEKVFLECVQDMDHENMFWYRQDPGLGLRLIYFSYDVKMKEKGDIPEGYSVSREKKERFSLILESASTNQTSMYLCASSLIGEQYFGPGTRLTVT.

The chain carries TRBV5-8 and TRBJ1-1; the D gene is possibly TRBD1 (6 bases). Germline V gene sequence: CDR1 SGHTS, CDR2 YDEGEE. The CDR3 has 17 residues. V was clipped by 3 bases and J by 1 base, with 19 bases between them. CDR3 in DNA: TGTGCCAGCAGCTGGGAGGGGACGACAGGAAAGAACACTGAAGCTTTCTTT. Protein: CASSWEGTTGKNTEAFF.